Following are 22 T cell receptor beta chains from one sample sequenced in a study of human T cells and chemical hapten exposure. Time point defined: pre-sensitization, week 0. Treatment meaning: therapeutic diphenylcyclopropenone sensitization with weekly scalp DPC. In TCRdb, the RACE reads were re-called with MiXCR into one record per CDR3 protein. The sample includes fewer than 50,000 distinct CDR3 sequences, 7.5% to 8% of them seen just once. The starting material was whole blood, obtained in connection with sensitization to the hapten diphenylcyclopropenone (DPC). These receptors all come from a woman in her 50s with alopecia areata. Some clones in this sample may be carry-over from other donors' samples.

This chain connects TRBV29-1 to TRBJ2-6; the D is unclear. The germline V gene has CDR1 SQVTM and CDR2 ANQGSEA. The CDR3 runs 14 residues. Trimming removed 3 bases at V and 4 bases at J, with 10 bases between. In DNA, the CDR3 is TGCAGCGTTGATACGGGCCCCGGGGCCAACGTCCTGACTTTC. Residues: CSVDTGPGANVLTF.

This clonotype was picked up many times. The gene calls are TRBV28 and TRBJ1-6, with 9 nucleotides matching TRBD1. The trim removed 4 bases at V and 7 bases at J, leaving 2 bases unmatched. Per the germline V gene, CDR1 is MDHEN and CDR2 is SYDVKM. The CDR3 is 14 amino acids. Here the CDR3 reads CASSSGQGNSPLHF. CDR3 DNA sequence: TGTGCCAGCAGTTCGGGACAGGGAAATTCACCCCTCCACTTT. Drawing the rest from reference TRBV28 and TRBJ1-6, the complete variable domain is DVKVTQSSRYLVKRTGEKVFLECVQDMDHENMFWYRQDPGLGLRLIYFSYDVKMKEKGDIPEGYSVSREKKERFSLILESASTNQTSMYLCASSSGQGNSPLHFGNGTRLTVT.

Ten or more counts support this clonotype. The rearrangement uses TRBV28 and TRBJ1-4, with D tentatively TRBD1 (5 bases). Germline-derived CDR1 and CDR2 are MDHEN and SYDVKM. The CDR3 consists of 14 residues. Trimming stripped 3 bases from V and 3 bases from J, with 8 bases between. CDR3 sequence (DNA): TGTGCCAGCAGTTTGGGGGGGGCTAATGAAAAACTGTTTTTT. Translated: CASSLGGANEKLFF.

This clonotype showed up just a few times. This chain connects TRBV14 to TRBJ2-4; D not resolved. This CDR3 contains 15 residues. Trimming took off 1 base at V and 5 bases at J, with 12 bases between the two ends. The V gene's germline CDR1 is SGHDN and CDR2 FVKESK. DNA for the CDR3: TGTGCCAGCAGCCAAGGAGACCGAATCCAAAACATTCAGTACTTC. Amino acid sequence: CASSQGDRIQNIQYF.

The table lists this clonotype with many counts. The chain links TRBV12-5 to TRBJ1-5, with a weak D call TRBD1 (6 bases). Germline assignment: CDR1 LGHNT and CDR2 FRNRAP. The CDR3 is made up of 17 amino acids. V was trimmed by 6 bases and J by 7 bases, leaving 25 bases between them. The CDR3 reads CASGRENIQGRGQPQHF. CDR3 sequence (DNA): TGTGCTAGTGGGCGAGAAAACATACAGGGTCGAGGACAGCCCCAGCATTTT.

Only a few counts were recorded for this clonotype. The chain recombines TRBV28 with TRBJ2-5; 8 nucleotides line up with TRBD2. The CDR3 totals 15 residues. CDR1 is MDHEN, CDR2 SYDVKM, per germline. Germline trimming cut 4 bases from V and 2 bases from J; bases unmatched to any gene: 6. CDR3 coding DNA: TGTGCCAGCAGTTCCTCCAGCGGGGGACAAGAGACCCAGTACTTC. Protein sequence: CASSSSSGGQETQYF. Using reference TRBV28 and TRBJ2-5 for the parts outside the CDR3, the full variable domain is DVKVTQSSRYLVKRTGEKVFLECVQDMDHENMFWYRQDPGLGLRLIYFSYDVKMKEKGDIPEGYSVSREKKERFSLILESASTNQTSMYLCASSSSSGGQETQYFGPGTRLLVL.

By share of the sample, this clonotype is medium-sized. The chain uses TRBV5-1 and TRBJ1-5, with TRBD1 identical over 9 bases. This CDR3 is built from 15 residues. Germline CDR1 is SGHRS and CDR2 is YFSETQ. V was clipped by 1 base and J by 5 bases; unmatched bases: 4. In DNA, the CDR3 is TGCGCCAGCAGCTTGAACAGGGGGCGCTATCAGCCCCAGCATTTT. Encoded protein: CASSLNRGRYQPQHF.

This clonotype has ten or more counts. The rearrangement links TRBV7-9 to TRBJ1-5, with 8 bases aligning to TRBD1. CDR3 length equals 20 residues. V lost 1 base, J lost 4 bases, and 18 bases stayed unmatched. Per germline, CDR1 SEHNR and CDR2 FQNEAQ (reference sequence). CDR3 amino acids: CASSLGGGTGGLRGNQPQHF. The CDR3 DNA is TGTGCCAGCAGCTTAGGGGGCGGGACAGGAGGTCTTCGTGGAAATCAGCCCCAGCATTTT.

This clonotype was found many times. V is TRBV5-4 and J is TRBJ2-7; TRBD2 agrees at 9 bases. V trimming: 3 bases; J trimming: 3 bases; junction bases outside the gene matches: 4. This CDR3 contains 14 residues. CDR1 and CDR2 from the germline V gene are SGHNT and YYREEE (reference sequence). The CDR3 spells CASSSAGGSYEQYF. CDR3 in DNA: TGTGCCAGCAGCTCAGCGGGAGGTAGCTACGAGCAGTACTTC.

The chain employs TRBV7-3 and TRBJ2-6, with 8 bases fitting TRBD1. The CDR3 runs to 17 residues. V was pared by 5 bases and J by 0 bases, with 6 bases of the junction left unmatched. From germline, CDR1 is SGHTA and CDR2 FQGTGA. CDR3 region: CASSLGQGGSGANVLTF. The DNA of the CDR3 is TGTGCCAGCAGCCTTGGACAGGGAGGCTCTGGGGCCAACGTCCTGACTTTC.

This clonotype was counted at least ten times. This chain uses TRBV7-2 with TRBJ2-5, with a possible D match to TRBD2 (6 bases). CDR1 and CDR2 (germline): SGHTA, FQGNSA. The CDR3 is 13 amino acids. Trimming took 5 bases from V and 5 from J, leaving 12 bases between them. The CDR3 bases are TGTGCCAGCAGCCGCGGGACCTGGGAGACCCAGTACTTC. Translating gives CASSRGTWETQYF. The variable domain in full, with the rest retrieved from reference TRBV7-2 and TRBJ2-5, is GAGVSQSPSNKVTEKGKDVELRCDPISGHTALYWYRQSLGQGLEFLIYFQGNSAPDKSGLPSDRFSAERTGGSVSTLTIQRTQQEDSAVYLCASSRGTWETQYFGPGTRLLVL.

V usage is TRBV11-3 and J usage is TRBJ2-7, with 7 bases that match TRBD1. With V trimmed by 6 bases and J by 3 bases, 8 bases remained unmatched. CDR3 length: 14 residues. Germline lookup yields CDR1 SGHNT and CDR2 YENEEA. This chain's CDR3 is CASSRTGLYYEQYF. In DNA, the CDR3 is TGTGCCAGCAGTCGGACAGGCCTGTACTACGAGCAGTACTTC.

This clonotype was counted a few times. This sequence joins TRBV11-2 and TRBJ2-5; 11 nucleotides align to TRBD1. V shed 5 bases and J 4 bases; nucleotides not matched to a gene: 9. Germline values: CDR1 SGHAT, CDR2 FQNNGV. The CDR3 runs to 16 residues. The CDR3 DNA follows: TGTGCCAGCAGCCCCCAGCGGGGACAGGGGGGAGAGACCCAGTACTTC. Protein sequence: CASSPQRGQGGETQYF.

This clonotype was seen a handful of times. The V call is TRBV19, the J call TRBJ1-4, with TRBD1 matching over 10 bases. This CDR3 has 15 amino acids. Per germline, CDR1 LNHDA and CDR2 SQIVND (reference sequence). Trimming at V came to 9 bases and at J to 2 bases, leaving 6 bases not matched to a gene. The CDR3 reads CASNRQGATNEKLFF. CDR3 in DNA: TGTGCCAGCAACAGACAGGGGGCGACTAATGAAAAACTGTTTTTT.

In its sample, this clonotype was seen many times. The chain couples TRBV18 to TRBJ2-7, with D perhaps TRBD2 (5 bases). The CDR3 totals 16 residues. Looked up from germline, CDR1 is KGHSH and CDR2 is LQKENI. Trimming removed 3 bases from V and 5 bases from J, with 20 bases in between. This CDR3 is CASSPPERARRNEQYF. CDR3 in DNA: TGTGCCAGCTCACCGCCGGAGAGGGCCCGTCGGAACGAGCAGTACTTC. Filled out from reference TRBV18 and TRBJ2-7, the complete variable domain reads NAGVMQNPRHLVRRRGQEARLRCSPMKGHSHVYWYRQLPEEGLKFMVYLQKENIIDESGMPKERFSAEFPKEGPSILRIQQVVRGDSAAYFCASSPPERARRNEQYFGPGTRLTVT.

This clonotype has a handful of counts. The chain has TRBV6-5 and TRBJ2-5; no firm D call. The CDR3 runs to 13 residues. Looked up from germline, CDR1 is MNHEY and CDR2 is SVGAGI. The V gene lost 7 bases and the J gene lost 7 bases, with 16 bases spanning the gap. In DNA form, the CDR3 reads TGTGCCAGCACCGCCCCGGGCTCCAGGACCCAGTACTTC. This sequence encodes CASTAPGSRTQYF.

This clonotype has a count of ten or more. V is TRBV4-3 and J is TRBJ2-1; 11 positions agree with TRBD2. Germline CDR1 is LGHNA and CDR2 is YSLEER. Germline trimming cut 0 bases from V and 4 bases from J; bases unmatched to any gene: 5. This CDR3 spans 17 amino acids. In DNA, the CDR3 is TGCGCCAGCAGCCAAGATACCGGGACTAGCGGATACAATGAGCAGTTCTTC. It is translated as CASSQDTGTSGYNEQFF.

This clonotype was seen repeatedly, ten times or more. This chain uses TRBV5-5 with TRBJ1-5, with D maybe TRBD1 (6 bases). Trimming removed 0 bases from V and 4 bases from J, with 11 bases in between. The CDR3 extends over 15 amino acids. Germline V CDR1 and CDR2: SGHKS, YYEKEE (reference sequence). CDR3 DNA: TGTGCCAGCAGCTTGGCGGACAGCCTAAATCAGCCCCAGCATTTT. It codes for CASSLADSLNQPQHF.

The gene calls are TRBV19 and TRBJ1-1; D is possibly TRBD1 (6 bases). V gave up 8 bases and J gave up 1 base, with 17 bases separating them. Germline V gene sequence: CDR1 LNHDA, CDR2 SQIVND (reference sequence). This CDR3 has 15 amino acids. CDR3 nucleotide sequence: TGTGCCAGTGCAAGGGACATCTCCAGGAACACTGAAGCTTTCTTT. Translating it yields CASARDISRNTEAFF.

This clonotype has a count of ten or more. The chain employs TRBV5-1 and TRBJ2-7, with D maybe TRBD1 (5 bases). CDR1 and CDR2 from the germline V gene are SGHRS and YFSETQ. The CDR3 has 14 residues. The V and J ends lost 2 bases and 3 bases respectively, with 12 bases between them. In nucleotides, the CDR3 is TGCGCCAGCAGCTTAGGGGCTGGTTTCTACGAGCAGTACTTC. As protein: CASSLGAGFYEQYF.

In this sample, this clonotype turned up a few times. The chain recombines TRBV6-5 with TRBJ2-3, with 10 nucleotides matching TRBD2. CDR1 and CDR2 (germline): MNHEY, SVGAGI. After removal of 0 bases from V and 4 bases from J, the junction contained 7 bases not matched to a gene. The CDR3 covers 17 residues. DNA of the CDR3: TGTGCCAGCAGTTACTCGAAGCGGGAGGGCCGCGCAGATACGCAGTATTTT. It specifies CASSYSKREGRADTQYF.

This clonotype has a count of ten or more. As DNA, the CDR3 is TGCGCCAGCAGCCCCGATACGCAGTATTTT. It specifies CASSPDTQYF. The V and J genes are TRBV5-1 and TRBJ2-3; D remains unclear. In germline, CDR1 is SGHRS, CDR2 YFSETQ. The CDR3 runs to 10 residues. Trimming removed 4 bases from V and 6 bases from J, with 3 bases in between.